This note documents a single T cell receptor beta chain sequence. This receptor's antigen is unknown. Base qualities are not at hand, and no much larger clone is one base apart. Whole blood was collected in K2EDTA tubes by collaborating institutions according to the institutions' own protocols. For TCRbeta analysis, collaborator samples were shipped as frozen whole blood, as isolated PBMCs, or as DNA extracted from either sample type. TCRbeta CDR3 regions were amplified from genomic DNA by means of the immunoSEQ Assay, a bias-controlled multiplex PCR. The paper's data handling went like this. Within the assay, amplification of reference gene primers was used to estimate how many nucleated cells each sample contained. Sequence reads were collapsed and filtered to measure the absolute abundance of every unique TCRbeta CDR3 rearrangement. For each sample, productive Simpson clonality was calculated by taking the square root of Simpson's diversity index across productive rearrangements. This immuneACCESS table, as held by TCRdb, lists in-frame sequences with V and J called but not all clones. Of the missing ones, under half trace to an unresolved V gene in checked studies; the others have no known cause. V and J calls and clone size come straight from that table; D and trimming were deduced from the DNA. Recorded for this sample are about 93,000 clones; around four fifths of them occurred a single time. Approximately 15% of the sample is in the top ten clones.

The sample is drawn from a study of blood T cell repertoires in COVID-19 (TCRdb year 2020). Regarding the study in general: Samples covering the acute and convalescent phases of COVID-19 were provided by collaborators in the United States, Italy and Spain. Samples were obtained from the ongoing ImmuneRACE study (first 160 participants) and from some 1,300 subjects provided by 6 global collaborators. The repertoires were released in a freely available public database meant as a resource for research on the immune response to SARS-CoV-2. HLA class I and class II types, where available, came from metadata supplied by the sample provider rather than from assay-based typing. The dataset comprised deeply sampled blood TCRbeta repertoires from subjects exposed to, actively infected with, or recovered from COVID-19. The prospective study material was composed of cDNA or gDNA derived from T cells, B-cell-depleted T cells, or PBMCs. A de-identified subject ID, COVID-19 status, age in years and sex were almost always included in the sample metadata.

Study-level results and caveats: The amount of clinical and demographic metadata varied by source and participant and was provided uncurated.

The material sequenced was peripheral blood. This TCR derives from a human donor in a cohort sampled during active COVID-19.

CDR3 loop: CAISSQGSNQPQHF. The DNA is as follows: TGTGCCATCAGCTCACAGGGGTCCAATCAGCCCCAGCATTTT. The rearrangement combines TRBV10-3 with TRBJ1-5, and TRBD1 matches 7 of the central bases. For this chain, trimming is 6 bases at the V end and 3 bases at the J end, and the number of junction bases without a gene match is 5. The germline V gene sets CDR1 to ENHRY and CDR2 to SYGVKD. The CDR3 sequence holds 14 residues, the cysteine and phenylalanine included. The entry retains the CDR3 DNA only, 42 bases that are in frame from base 1.